The 11 T cell receptor beta chains given below trace back to one sample, sequenced in a study of T cells in Graves' hyperthyroidism and ophthalmopathy. Amplified TCR beta CDR3 regions came from RNA transcripts. A first-round RT-PCR of the TCR CDR3 used the HTBI primer set. TCRdb re-analysed the multiplex PCR reads in MiXCR, keeping a single row per CDR3 protein. Here the sample spans some 560,000 distinct CDR3 sequences, about 15% being singletons. Sequencing used blood. These receptors all come from a woman in her twenties or thirties with Graves' hyperthyroidism.

At least ten counts were recorded for this clonotype. V is TRBV5-6 and J is TRBJ2-1, with D possibly being TRBD2 (6 bases). The germline V and J ends were trimmed by 3 bases and 8 bases, with 9 bases remaining between them. Germline V gene data show CDR1 as SGHDT and CDR2 as YYEEEE. The CDR3 loop spans 12 amino acids. The CDR3 is CASSYWRDEQFF. The CDR3 DNA sequence: TGTGCCAGCAGCTATTGGAGGGATGAGCAGTTCTTC.

This clonotype occurred a few times. This may be a read error, as it is one base from a much larger clone. V usage is TRBV7-2 and J usage is TRBJ2-2; D perhaps matches TRBD2 (5 bases). The V gene's germline CDR1 is SGHTA and CDR2 FQGNSA. The CDR3 has 14 amino acids. CDR3 region: CASSPHTNTGKLFF. For the CDR3, the DNA is TGTGCCAGCAGCCCCCATACGAACACCGGGAAGCTGTTTTTT.

This clonotype was picked up many times. The chain links TRBV28 to TRBJ2-4; D perhaps matches TRBD2 (5 bases). Trimming cost V 3 bases and J 9 bases, with 9 bases left between them. Germline-derived CDR1 and CDR2 are MDHEN and SYDVKM. The CDR3 has 12 amino acids. The CDR3 DNA is TGTGCCAGCAGTTTGACCGAGGGCATTCAGTACTTC. It encodes CASSLTEGIQYF.

This clonotype was recorded many times. This rearrangement joins TRBV6-1 to TRBJ2-2, with 7 bases that match TRBD2. With V trimmed by 3 bases and J by 5 bases, 3 bases remained unmatched. Germline CDR1 and CDR2: MNHNS and SASEGT. The CDR3 sequence is 14 residues long. As DNA, the CDR3 is TGTGCCAGCAGTGAGTTGCGGGAGACCGGGGAGCTGTTTTTT. This translates into CASSELRETGELFF.

This clonotype was seen a handful of times. The gene calls are TRBV9 and TRBJ2-1; D may be TRBD2 (7 bases). Germline lookup yields CDR1 SGDLS and CDR2 YYNGEE. This CDR3 is 13 amino acids long. Trimming pared 0 bases from V and 14 bases from J, leaving 15 bases between. The CDR3 sequence: CASSVASGGLEFF. In DNA, the CDR3 is TGTGCCAGCAGCGTAGCTTCGGGGGGCTTGGAGTTCTTC.

This clonotype was observed many times. This chain uses TRBV20-1 with TRBJ2-7, with D possibly being TRBD1 (5 bases). The CDR3 consists of 14 residues. Germline V gives CDR1 DFQATT, CDR2 SNEGSKA (reference sequence). V lost 3 bases and J 0 bases, leaving 12 bases between the germline ends. This CDR3 reads CSARLPGNSYEQYF. The CDR3 bases are TGCAGTGCTAGGTTGCCAGGGAACTCCTACGAGCAGTACTTC.

This clonotype came up many times. The chain recombines TRBV20-1 with TRBJ2-1; 8 nucleotides match TRBD1. The V gene's germline CDR1 is DFQATT and CDR2 SNEGSKA (reference sequence). The CDR3 runs to 12 residues. With V trimmed by 6 bases and J by 8 bases, 6 bases remained unmatched. The CDR3: CSAPDRGYEQFF. CDR3 sequence (DNA): TGCAGTGCCCCAGACAGGGGCTATGAGCAGTTCTTC.

The V gene is TRBV10-2, the J gene TRBJ2-2; D might be TRBD2 (6 bases). This CDR3 has 14 residues. CDR1 is WSHSY, CDR2 SAAADI, per germline. V was pared by 6 bases and J by 4 bases, with 12 bases between. CDR3 in amino acids: CASRTGTATGELFF. CDR3 nucleotide sequence: TGCGCCAGCAGAACGGGGACTGCCACCGGGGAGCTGTTTTTT.

This clonotype was counted only a few times. The V call is TRBV6-9, the J call TRBJ2-7, with 8 bases identical to TRBD1. The V and J ends lost 3 bases and 4 bases, in that order; junction bases with no gene match: 11. Germline-derived CDR1 and CDR2 are MNHGY and SVAAGI. This CDR3 is 16 amino acids long. The CDR3 nucleotides are TGTGCCAGCAGTTACCTTAATCACGGACAGGGATACGAGCAGTACTTC. Translated, it gives CASSYLNHGQGYEQYF.

This clonotype was seen more than once but under ten times. The rearrangement uses TRBV13 and TRBJ2-3, with 13 bases fitting TRBD2. V was pared by 4 bases and J by 4 bases, with 5 bases of the junction left unmatched. The CDR3 covers 16 residues. Per germline, CDR1 PRHDT and CDR2 FYEKMQ (reference sequence). The CDR3 DNA reads TGTGCCAGCAGCTCTACTAGCGGGAGGGCCCCAGATACGCAGTATTTT. Amino acid sequence: CASSSTSGRAPDTQYF.

Comment on this clonotype: A read error may explain this, as a much larger clone is one base away. The chain uses TRBV29-1 and TRBJ1-1; TRBD1 matches at 7 bases. CDR3 length: 11 amino acids. Germline CDR1 is SQVTM and CDR2 is ANQGSEA. V was pared by 7 bases and J by 5 bases, with 4 bases of the junction left unmatched. The CDR3 DNA reads TGCAGCGGAGACAGGGCTACTGAAGCTTTCTTT. This codes for CSGDRATEAFF.